The present TCR beta chain was sequenced within a study of cytotoxic CD8 clonotypes in ibrutinib-treated CLL. TCRdb's table, derived via immunoSEQ multiplex PCR, lists solely in-frame clones and lacks some. The sample has 100,000 to 150,000 clones, approximately 85% seen once. V lost 11 bases and J lost 5, with 15 bases in between. Germline assignment: CDR1 LNHDA and CDR2 SQIVND (reference sequence). This CDR3 is 12 amino acids long. This chain links TRBV19 with TRBJ1-2; D is perhaps TRBD1 (5 bases). The sequence was obtained from a human donor with chronic lymphocytic leukemia. The specimen comprised PBMCs, sampled after 24 months of ibrutinib treatment. The CDR3 loop reads CASQEGAYGYTF. The CDR3 DNA reads as TGTGCCTCCCAAGAAGGGGCTTATGGCTACACCTTC.